The 10 T cell receptor beta chains below were found in one sample sequenced in a study of T cell responses to AZD1222 COVID-19 vaccine. The repertoire was sequenced with immunoSEQ multiplex PCR; TCRdb's copy has only in-frame clones and lacks some. Among 140,000 to 150,000 clones listed, about 90% were seen once. This sample comprised peripheral blood, obtained on day 0 of MenACWY control vaccination. The receptors were sampled from an adult in good health.

The chain combines TRBV20-1 with TRBJ1-4; D is uncertain. The ends were cut back, 3 bases at V and 4 bases at J, with 15 bases in the middle. The germline CDR1 and CDR2 sequences are DFQATT and SNEGSKA (reference sequence). The CDR3 extends over 15 amino acids. The CDR3 protein is CSASNEAQNNEKLFF. For the CDR3, the DNA is TGCAGTGCTAGTAACGAGGCGCAGAATAATGAAAAACTGTTTTTT.

V usage is TRBV27 and J usage is TRBJ1-6; D perhaps matches TRBD1 (6 bases). The CDR3 runs 15 residues. CDR1 and CDR2 from the germline V gene are MNHEY and SMNVEV (reference sequence). The V end was cut by 7 bases, the J end by 5 bases, with 15 bases between. CDR3 loop: CASTPLGTNNSPLHF. CDR3 nucleotides: TGTGCCAGCACCCCACTCGGGACAAATAATTCACCCCTCCACTTT.

The chain uses TRBV5-5 and TRBJ2-7; tentatively, D is TRBD1 (6 bases). This CDR3 is built from 15 residues. Germline CDR1 is SGHKS and CDR2 is YYEKEE (reference sequence). V was trimmed by 2 bases and J by 4 bases, leaving 16 bases between them. This CDR3 reads CASSFASRDTYEQYF. CDR3 in DNA: TGTGCCAGCAGCTTCGCCTCCAGGGACACGTACGAGCAGTACTTC.

The chain joins TRBV25-1 to TRBJ1-1; 7 nucleotides agree with TRBD1. The CDR3 has 12 amino acids. The junction had 6 bases not matched to a gene; V was cut back by 8 bases and J by 6 bases. Germline values: CDR1 MGHDK, CDR2 SYGVNS. The CDR3 is CASGAGGAEAFF. The CDR3 DNA sequence: TGTGCCAGCGGGGCAGGGGGAGCTGAAGCTTTCTTT.

The chain employs TRBV2 and TRBJ1-5; D unresolved. The germline gives CDR1 SNHLY, CDR2 FYNNEI. The length of the CDR3 is 14 residues. Between the trimmed V and J ends, which lost 3 bases and 3 bases, there was a span of 9 bases. CDR3 sequence reads: CASSEWVDNQPQHF. For the CDR3, the DNA is TGTGCCAGCAGTGAGTGGGTTGACAATCAGCCCCAGCATTTT. The variable domain in full, with the rest retrieved from reference TRBV2 and TRBJ1-5, is EPEVTQTPSHQVTQMGQEVILRCVPISNHLYFYWYRQILGQKVEFLVSFYNNEISEKSEIFDDQFSVERPDGSNFTLKIRSTKLEDSAMYFCASSEWVDNQPQHFGDGTRLSIL.

This clone appeared once. J is TRBJ2-5 and V is TRBV7-9, with TRBD2 matching 10 bases. The CDR3 length is 16 residues. V lost 3 bases to trimming and J lost 2 bases; unmatched junction nucleotides: 6. CDR1 and CDR2 (germline): SEHNR, FQNEAQ (reference sequence). The CDR3 DNA follows: TGTGCCAGCAGCTTTAGCGGGGGGTCCGGACAAGAGACCCAGTACTTC. Amino acids: CASSFSGGSGQETQYF. Full variable domain (outside the CDR3, taken from reference TRBV7-9 and TRBJ2-5): DTGVSQNPRHKITKRGQNVTFRCDPISEHNRLYWYRQTLGQGPEFLTYFQNEAQLEKSRLLSDRFSAERPKGSFSTLEIQRTEQGDSAMYLCASSFSGGSGQETQYFGPGTRLLVL.

This clone was seen just once. The chain links TRBV7-9 to TRBJ1-2; no clear D gene. This CDR3 contains 13 residues. V lost 1 base and J lost 4, with 7 bases in between. The germline CDR1 and CDR2 sequences are SEHNR and FQNEAQ (reference sequence). CDR3 region: CASSLDGSYGYTF. CDR3 nucleotides: TGTGCCAGCAGCTTAGACGGGTCCTATGGCTACACCTTC.

This chain uses TRBV6-4 with TRBJ1-1; D gene unclear. V shed 0 bases and J shed 0 bases, with 17 bases lying between them. This CDR3 region has 18 residues. Germline V CDR1 and CDR2: MRHNA, SNTAGT. CDR3 sequence (DNA): TGTGCCAGCAGTGACTCTCTACGCGTGGCAGGAATGAACACTGAAGCTTTCTTT. The encoded protein is CASSDSLRVAGMNTEAFF.

The V call is TRBV28, the J call TRBJ1-4, with D unresolved. The CDR3 runs to 17 residues. In germline, CDR1 is MDHEN, CDR2 SYDVKM. V was shortened by 5 bases and J by 0 bases, with 16 bases between the two germline ends. The CDR3: CASSVYSLTTTNEKLFF. As DNA, the CDR3 is TGTGCCAGCAGTGTCTACAGCCTAACCACAACTAATGAAAAACTGTTTTTT.

This clone has a count of ten or more. The rearrangement uses TRBV6-4 and TRBJ2-1; 8 bases agree with TRBD2. The CDR3 has 13 amino acids. The germline CDR1 and CDR2 sequences are MRHNA and SNTAGT. With V trimmed by 4 bases and J by 9 bases, 5 bases remained unmatched. CDR3 DNA: TGTGCCAGCAGTGTCGGGGGGGCCGGTGAGCAGTTCTTC. This codes for CASSVGGAGEQFF.